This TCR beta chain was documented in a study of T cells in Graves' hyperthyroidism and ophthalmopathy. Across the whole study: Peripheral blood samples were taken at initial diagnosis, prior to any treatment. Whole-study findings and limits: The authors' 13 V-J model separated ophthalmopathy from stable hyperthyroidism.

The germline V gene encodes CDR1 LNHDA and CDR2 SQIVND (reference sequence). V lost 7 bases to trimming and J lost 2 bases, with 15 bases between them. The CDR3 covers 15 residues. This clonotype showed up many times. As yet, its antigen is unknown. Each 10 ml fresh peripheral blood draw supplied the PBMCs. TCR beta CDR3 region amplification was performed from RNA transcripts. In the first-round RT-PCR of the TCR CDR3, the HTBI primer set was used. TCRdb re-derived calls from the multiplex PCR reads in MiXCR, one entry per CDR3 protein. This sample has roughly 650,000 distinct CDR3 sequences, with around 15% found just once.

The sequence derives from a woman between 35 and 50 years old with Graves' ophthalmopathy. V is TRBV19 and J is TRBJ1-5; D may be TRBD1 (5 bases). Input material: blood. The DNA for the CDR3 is TGTGCCAGTACCTTTTCGAGAGGGGGCAATCAGCCCCAGCATTTT. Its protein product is CASTFSRGGNQPQHF. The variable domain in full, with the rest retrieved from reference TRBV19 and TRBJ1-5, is DGGITQSPKYLFRKEGQNVTLSCEQNLNHDAMYWYRQDPGQGLRLIYYSQIVNDFQKGDIAEGYSVSREKKESFPLTVTSAQKNPTAFYLCASTFSRGGNQPQHFGDGTRLSIL.